This T cell receptor (beta chain) was documented in a study of identical twins (dated by TCRdb to about 2016). Some background on the complete study: To test whether fetal clonotypes persist, the study used deep sequencing on TCR alpha and beta repertoires from monozygotic twins, unrelated adults of various ages, and cord blood. To rule out contamination, the twin experiments were replicated at different times with different library preparation protocols. Findings and caveats that apply to the study as a whole: In monozygotic twins, out-of-frame TCR alpha sharing was systematically underestimated by recombination models, although the models agreed with sharing between unrelated individuals. Zero-insertion analyses could be partly confounded by invariant T cells such as MAIT and iNKT, although diverse VJ usage argued against such confounding for most clonotypes. Abundant cord blood beta clonotypes carried fewer insertions; young adult naive repertoires showed a weaker similar trend, while memory repertoires showed none. Because the same donors could not be followed over many years, conclusions were based on cross-sectional statistical analysis. In beta out-of-frame sequences, excess twin sharing was weaker, because having fewer shared sequences lowered the signal-to-noise ratio. Compared with coincidental sharing between unrelated individuals, out-of-frame TCR alpha sequences shared between twins had an excess of sequences with low generation probability.

Library method: 5' RACE. Sequenced using an Illumina HiSeq 2000. Template switching added a universal primer binding site, and the final cDNA carried a unique molecular identifier that allowed TCR cDNA molecules to be counted accurately. First-strand cDNA for TCR alpha and beta chains was synthesized from specific primers in the conserved constant-segment region. To control for contamination, each cDNA library was double barcoded with a SMART-Mk sample barcode plus Illumina barcodes. Two successive PCR steps introduced TruSeq adapter sequences along with Illumina sample barcodes. TCR alpha and beta cDNA libraries were sequenced on the Illumina HiSeq platform with custom primers. The authors' analysis ran thus. MiGEC processed the raw reads to extract unique molecular identifiers, while MiXCR was used to determine the CDR3 positions. For each individual, recombination models were inferred using an EM algorithm with the repgenHMM and IGoR tools. The tcR package in R was used for shared clonotype analysis, with sharing normalized by the product of cloneset sizes. To study raw recombination without the effects of thymic and clonal selection, out-of-frame nonproductive sequences were analyzed. In TCRdb, the public reads were trimmed at Q25 with fastp and aligned with MiXCR, with productive beta chains retained. Rows with one shared CDR3 protein collapse into an entry with the most common genes and DNA. These V and J calls are TCRdb output, not the study's own analysis. The sample table contains roughly 690,000 distinct CDR3 sequences; only one count was recorded for 5.5% to 6.5% of them. In total, the top ten clones hold about 2% of the sample.

This clonotype has only a few counts. Its recognized antigen is unknown. No base quality information exists; no much larger clone differs at one position. Every donor in the study was a healthy Caucasian. Three unrelated non-twin adults were additionally sequenced: a male aged 18 to 30, a male aged 50 to 60 and a female aged 50 to 60. Using Miltenyi CD45RO+ enrichment and human naive T-cell isolation kits, memory (CD45RO+) and naive T cells were isolated from PBMC. At the junction V is shortened by 0 bases and J by 6 bases; bases outside the gene matches: 5. CDR1 and CDR2, looked up from the germline V gene (reference sequence), are LGHDT and YNNKEL. Spanning cysteine to phenylalanine, the CDR3 consists of 16 amino acids. Only the CDR3 region is kept as DNA, spanning 48 bases read in frame from base 1.

The sequence came from a man aged 18-30 years in good health. The chain is made from TRBV3-1 and TRBJ2-1; 10 nucleotides in the junction match TRBD2. The sample comprised naive T cells sorted from blood. The intended sense of this specimen's cell subset or site label: cells isolated with a human naive T-cell isolation kit. The DNA sequence is as follows: TGTGCCAGCAGCCAAGAAGTAGCGGGAGGATCCAATGAGCAGTTCTTC. The encoded protein is CASSQEVAGGSNEQFF.